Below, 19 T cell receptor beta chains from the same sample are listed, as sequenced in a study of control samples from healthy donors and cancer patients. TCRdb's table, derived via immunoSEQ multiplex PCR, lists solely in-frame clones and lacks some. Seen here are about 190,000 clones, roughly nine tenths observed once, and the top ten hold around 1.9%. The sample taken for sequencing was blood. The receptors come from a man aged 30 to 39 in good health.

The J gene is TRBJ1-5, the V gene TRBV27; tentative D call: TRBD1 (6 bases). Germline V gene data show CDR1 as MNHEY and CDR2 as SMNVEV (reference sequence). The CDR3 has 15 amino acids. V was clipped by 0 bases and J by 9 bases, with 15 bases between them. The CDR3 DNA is TGTGCCAGCAGTTTATCAGGGGGTTTAGGGGGGCCCCAGCATTTT. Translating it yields CASSLSGGLGGPQHF.

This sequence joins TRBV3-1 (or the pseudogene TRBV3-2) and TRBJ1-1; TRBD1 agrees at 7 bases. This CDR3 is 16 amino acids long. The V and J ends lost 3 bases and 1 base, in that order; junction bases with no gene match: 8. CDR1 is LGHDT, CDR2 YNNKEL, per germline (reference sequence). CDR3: CASSHYRQGGNTEAFF. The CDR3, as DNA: TGTGCCAGCAGCCACTACCGACAGGGTGGGAACACTGAAGCTTTCTTT.

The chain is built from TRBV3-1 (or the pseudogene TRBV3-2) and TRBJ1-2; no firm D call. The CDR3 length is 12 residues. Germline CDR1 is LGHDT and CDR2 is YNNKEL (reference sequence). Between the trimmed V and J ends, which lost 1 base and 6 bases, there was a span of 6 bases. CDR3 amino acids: CASSQGGDGYTF. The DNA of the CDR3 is TGTGCCAGCAGCCAAGGCGGAGATGGCTACACCTTC.

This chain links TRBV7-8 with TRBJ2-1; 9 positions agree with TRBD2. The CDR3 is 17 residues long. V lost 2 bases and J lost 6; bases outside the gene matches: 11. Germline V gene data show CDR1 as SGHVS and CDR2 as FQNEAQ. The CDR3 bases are TGTGCCAGCAGCTTAAAAGCGGGGGGACACCGGGGCAATGAGCAGTTCTTC. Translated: CASSLKAGGHRGNEQFF.

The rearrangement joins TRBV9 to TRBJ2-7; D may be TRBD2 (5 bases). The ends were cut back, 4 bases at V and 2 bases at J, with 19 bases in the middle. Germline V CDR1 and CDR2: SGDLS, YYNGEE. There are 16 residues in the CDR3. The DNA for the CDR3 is TGTGCCAGCAGCCCACGGGGTGAGGGCACGGCCTACGAGCAGTACTTC. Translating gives CASSPRGEGTAYEQYF. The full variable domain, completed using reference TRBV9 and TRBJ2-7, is DSGVTQTPKHLITATGQRVTLRCSPRSGDLSVYWYQQSLDQGLQFLIQYYNGEERAKGNILERFSAQQFPDLHSELNLSSLELGDSALYFCASSPRGEGTAYEQYFGPGTRLTVT.

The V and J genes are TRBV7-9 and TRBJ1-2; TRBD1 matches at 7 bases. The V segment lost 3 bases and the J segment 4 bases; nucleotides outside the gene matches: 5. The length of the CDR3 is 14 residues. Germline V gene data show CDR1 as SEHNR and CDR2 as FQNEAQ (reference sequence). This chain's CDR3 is CASSFPGQFYGYTF. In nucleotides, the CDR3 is TGTGCCAGCAGCTTTCCGGGACAGTTCTATGGCTACACCTTC.

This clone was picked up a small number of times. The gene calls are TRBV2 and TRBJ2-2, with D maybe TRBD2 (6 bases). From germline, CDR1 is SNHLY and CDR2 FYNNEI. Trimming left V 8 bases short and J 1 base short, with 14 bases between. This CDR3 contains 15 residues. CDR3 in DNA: TGTGCCAGCTCACCAGGGAGGTTGAACACCGGGGAGCTGTTTTTT. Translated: CASSPGRLNTGELFF.

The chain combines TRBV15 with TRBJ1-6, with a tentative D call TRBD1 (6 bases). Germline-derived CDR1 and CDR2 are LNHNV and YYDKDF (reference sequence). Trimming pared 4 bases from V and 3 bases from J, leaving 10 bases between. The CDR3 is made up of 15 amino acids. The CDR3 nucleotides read TGTGCCACCAGCACTTTGACAGGCTATAATTCACCCCTCCACTTT. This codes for CATSTLTGYNSPLHF.

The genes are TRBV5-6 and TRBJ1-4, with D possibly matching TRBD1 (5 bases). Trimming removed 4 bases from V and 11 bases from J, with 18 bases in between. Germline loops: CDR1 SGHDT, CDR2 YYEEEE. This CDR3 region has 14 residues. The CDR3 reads CASSIDRGLQKLFF. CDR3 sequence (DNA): TGTGCCAGCAGCATCGACAGAGGACTCCAGAAACTGTTTTTT.

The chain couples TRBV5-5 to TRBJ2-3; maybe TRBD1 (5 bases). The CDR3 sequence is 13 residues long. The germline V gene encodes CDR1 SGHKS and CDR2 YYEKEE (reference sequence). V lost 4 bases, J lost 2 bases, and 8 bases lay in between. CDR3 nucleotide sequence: TGTGCCAGCAGCCGACAGTCCACAGATACGCAGTATTTT. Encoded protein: CASSRQSTDTQYF.

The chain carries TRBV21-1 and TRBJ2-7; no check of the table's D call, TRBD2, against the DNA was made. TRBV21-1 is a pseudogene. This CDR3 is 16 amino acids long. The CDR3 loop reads CASSNPPGLVIDEQYF. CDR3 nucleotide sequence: TGTGCCAGCAGCAACCCCCCGGGACTAGTAATCGACGAGCAGTACTTC.

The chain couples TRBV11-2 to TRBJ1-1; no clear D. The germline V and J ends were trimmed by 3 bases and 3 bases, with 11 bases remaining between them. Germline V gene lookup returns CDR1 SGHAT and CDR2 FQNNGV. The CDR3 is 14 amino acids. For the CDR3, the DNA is TGTGCCAGCAGCTTTAAGGGTCAGGACACTGAAGCTTTCTTT. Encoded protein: CASSFKGQDTEAFF. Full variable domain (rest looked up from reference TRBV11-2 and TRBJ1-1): EAGVAQSPRYKIIEKRQSVAFWCNPISGHATLYWYQQILGQGPKLLIQFQNNGVVDDSQLPKDRFSAERLKGVDSTLKIQPAKLEDSAVYLCASSFKGQDTEAFFGQGTRLTVV.

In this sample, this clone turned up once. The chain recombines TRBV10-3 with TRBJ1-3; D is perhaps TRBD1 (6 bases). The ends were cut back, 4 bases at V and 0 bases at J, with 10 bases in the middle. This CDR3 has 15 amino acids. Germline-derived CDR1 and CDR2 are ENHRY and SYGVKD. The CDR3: CAISVGQSSGNTIYF. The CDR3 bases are TGTGCCATCAGTGTCGGACAGAGCTCTGGAAACACCATATATTTT.

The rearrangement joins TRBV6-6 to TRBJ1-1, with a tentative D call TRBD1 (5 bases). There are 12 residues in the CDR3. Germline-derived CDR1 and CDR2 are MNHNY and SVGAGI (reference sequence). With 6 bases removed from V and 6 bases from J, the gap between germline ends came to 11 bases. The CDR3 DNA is TGTGCCAGCAGCTGGGGGTCTCCTGAAGCTTTCTTT. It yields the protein CASSWGSPEAFF.

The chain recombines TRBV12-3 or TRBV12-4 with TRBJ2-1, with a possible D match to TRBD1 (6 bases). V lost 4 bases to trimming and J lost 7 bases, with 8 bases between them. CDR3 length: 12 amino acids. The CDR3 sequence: CASSWTVNEQFF. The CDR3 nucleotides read TGTGCCAGCAGTTGGACAGTTAATGAGCAGTTCTTC.

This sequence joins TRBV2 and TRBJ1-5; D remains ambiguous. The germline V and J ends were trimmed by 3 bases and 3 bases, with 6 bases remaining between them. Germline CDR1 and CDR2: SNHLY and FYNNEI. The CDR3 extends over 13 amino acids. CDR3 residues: CASSDDFNQPQHF. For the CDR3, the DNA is TGTGCCAGCAGTGATGACTTCAATCAGCCCCAGCATTTT.

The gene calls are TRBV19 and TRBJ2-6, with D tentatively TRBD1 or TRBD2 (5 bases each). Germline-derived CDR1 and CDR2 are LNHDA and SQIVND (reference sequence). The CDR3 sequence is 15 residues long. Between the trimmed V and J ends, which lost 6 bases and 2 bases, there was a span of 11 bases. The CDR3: CASRRDGAGANVLTF. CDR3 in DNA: TGTGCCAGTAGAAGGGACGGGGCTGGGGCCAACGTCCTGACTTTC.

The CDR3 bases are TGTGCCAGCAGACGAGGACAGGGGGCGACTTATAATTCACCCCTCCACTTT. Its translation is CASRRGQGATYNSPLHF. The chain joins TRBV6-6 to TRBJ1-6, with 11 bases fitting TRBD1. CDR3 size: 17 residues. The junction had 8 bases not matched to a gene; V was cut back by 6 bases and J by 4 bases. Germline loops: CDR1 MNHNY, CDR2 SVGAGI (reference sequence).

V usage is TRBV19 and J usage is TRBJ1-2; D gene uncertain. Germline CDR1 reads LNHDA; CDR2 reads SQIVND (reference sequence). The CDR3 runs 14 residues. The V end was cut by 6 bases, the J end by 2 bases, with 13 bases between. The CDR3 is CASSHAGVNYGYTF. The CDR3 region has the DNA TGTGCCAGTAGCCATGCGGGAGTGAACTATGGCTACACCTTC.